This T cell receptor beta chain was sequenced in a study of blood T cell repertoires in COVID-19. Germline CDR1 LGHDT, CDR2 YNNKEL (reference sequence). CDR3 length: 14 residues. The J segment lost 0 bases and the V segment lost 5 bases, leaving 2 bases of the junction unmatched. Repertoires were generated with immunoSEQ multiplex PCR, while TCRdb's copy carries only in-frame clones and drops some. The sample records tens of thousands of clones, around 80% being singletons. This clone was counted a single time. The rearrangement joins TRBV3-1 (or the pseudogene TRBV3-2) to TRBJ2-3, with TRBD2 matching 7 bases. This receptor was identified in a woman over 75 with acute or convalescent COVID-19. Material: peripheral blood. The CDR3 protein is CASSFSGSTDTQYF. Written as DNA, the CDR3 is TGTGCCAGCAGCTTTAGCGGGAGCACAGATACGCAGTATTTT.